A selection of T cell receptor beta chains follows, all from one sample in a study of T cell responses to AZD1222 COVID-19 vaccine. Sequencing used immunoSEQ multiplex PCR; TCRdb keeps in-frame clones, though not all of them. The sample carries more than 80,000 clones, approximately 91% recorded once. Sequenced material: peripheral blood, taken on day 0 of AZD1222 vaccination. These receptors all come from an adult in good health. Both conserved end residues are part of each CDR3. The order of the fields is clone size, D gene, V gene, J gene, CDR3 protein, CDR3 DNA. The D gene is left open where the match is weak. Rows give clone size only sometimes, using once, few, many, or a class for an expanded clone.

size: .; D: .; V: TRBV9; J: TRBJ2-3; CDR3: CASSLVEDTQYF; DNA: TGTGCCAGCAGCTTAGTCGAAGATACGCAGTATTTT
size: once; D: .; V: TRBV9; J: TRBJ2-3; CDR3: CASSVAPVGKGHNTDTQYF; DNA: TGTGCCAGCAGCGTAGCTCCCGTCGGTAAGGGACATAACACAGATACGCAGTATTTT
size: .; D: .; V: TRBV5-1; J: TRBJ2-1; CDR3: CASSYRGFNEQFF; DNA: TGCGCCAGCAGCTACCGGGGCTTCAATGAGCAGTTCTTC
size: .; D: .; V: TRBV9; J: TRBJ1-6; CDR3: CASSVEDVSPLHF; DNA: TGTGCCAGCAGCGTAGAAGACGTTTCACCCCTCCACTTT
size: .; D: .; V: TRBV19; J: TRBJ1-4; CDR3: CASSIWKPNEKLFF; DNA: TGTGCCAGTAGTATATGGAAACCAAATGAAAAACTGTTTTTT
size: .; D: .; V: TRBV4-3; J: TRBJ1-3; CDR3: CASSQEGLSGNTIYF; DNA: TGCGCCAGCAGCCAAGAAGGTCTCTCTGGAAACACCATATATTTT
size: .; D: .; V: TRBV28; J: TRBJ2-5; CDR3: CASSLQPAPLRETQYF; DNA: TGTGCCAGCAGTTTACAGCCTGCCCCCCTCCGGGAGACCCAGTACTTC
size: .; D: .; V: TRBV10-3; J: TRBJ1-3; CDR3: CAISAWDPSSGNTIYF; DNA: TGTGCCATCAGTGCGTGGGACCCCAGCTCTGGAAACACCATATATTTT
size: .; D: .; V: TRBV9; J: TRBJ2-5; CDR3: CASSDSSWAEETQYF; DNA: TGTGCCAGCAGCGATTCGAGCTGGGCCGAAGAGACCCAGTACTTC
size: .; D: TRBD1; V: TRBV7-2; J: TRBJ2-7; CDR3: CASSWSGTGGYNEQYF; DNA: TGTGCCAGCAGCTGGAGTGGAACAGGGGGCTACAACGAGCAGTACTTC
size: .; D: .; V: TRBV7-8; J: TRBJ1-5; CDR3: CASSLQGISNQPQHF; DNA: TGTGCCAGCAGCTTACAAGGGATCAGCAATCAGCCCCAGCATTTT
size: .; D: .; V: TRBV7-2; J: TRBJ1-4; CDR3: CASSSGPATNEKLFF; DNA: TGTGCCAGCAGCTCAGGGCCCGCAACTAATGAAAAACTGTTTTTT
size: .; D: .; V: TRBV6-5; J: TRBJ2-7; CDR3: CASRNTPGYEQYF; DNA: TGTGCCAGCAGGAACACTCCTGGCTACGAGCAGTACTTC
size: .; D: .; V: TRBV3-1/TRBV3-2; J: TRBJ2-7; CDR3: CASSQETHEQYF; DNA: TGTGCCAGCAGCCAGGAAACGCACGAGCAGTACTTC
size: .; D: .; V: TRBV6-5; J: TRBJ2-1; CDR3: CASSYGDLAEQFF; DNA: TGTGCCAGCAGTTACGGGGATCTGGCTGAGCAGTTCTTC
size: .; D: .; V: TRBV5-4; J: TRBJ1-2; CDR3: CASRTQGDGYTF; DNA: TGTGCCAGCAGAACCCAGGGTGATGGCTACACCTTC
size: .; D: .; V: TRBV5-1; J: TRBJ2-1; CDR3: CASSLELLSSYNEQFF; DNA: TGCGCCAGCAGCTTGGAACTCTTGAGCTCCTACAATGAGCAGTTCTTC
size: once; D: .; V: TRBV5-4; J: TRBJ2-2; CDR3: CASSTGGPNTGELFF; DNA: TGTGCCAGCAGCACAGGAGGACCGAACACCGGGGAGCTGTTTTTT
size: .; D: TRBD1; V: TRBV12-3/TRBV12-4; J: TRBJ1-3; CDR3: CASRGTGLDTIYF; DNA: TGTGCCAGCAGAGGGACAGGGTTAGACACCATATATTTT
size: .; D: .; V: TRBV18; J: TRBJ2-7; CDR3: CASSPPGPSYEQYF; DNA: TGTGCCAGCTCACCTCCGGGGCCCTCCTACGAGCAGTACTTC
size: .; D: .; V: TRBV21-1; J: TRBJ2-6; CDR3: CASSKVRTSGANVLTF; DNA: TGTGCCAGCAGCAAAGTACGGACCTCTGGGGCCAACGTCCTGACTTTC
size: .; D: .; V: TRBV4-3; J: TRBJ1-3; CDR3: CASSQDPSGNTIYF; DNA: TGCGCCAGCAGCCAAGACCCCTCTGGAAACACCATATATTTT
size: few; D: .; V: TRBV5-4; J: TRBJ1-3; CDR3: CASSSGGESSGNTIYF; DNA: TGTGCCAGCAGCTCGGGGGGAGAAAGCTCTGGAAACACCATATATTTT
size: .; D: TRBD1; V: TRBV5-1; J: TRBJ2-5; CDR3: CASATLTGGEETQYF; DNA: TGCGCCAGCGCTACCCTGACAGGGGGTGAGGAGACCCAGTACTTC
size: .; D: TRBD2; V: TRBV14; J: TRBJ2-1; CDR3: CASSRGGTSGYNEQFF; DNA: TGTGCCAGCAGTCGAGGGGGGACTAGCGGCTACAATGAGCAGTTCTTC
size: .; D: .; V: TRBV4-1; J: TRBJ2-7; CDR3: CASSHTPSGYEQYF; DNA: TGCGCCAGCAGCCATACACCGTCGGGCTACGAGCAGTACTTC
size: .; D: .; V: TRBV12-2; J: TRBJ1-2; CDR3: CASRLATAGGFNYGYTF; DNA: TGTGCAAGTCGCTTAGCCACAGCTGGGGGGTTCAACTATGGCTACACCTTC
size: .; D: .; V: TRBV2; J: TRBJ2-6; CDR3: CASSLLMGANVLTF; DNA: TGTGCCAGCAGCCTCCTTATGGGGGCCAACGTCCTGACTTTC
size: .; D: .; V: TRBV3-1/TRBV3-2; J: TRBJ1-3; CDR3: CASSQVAGTWNSGNTIYF; DNA: TGTGCCAGCAGCCAAGTGGCAGGGACTTGGAACTCTGGAAACACCATATATTTT
size: .; D: .; V: TRBV2; J: TRBJ1-5; CDR3: CASTTDWGANQPQHF; DNA: TGTGCCAGCACGACTGATTGGGGGGCAAATCAGCCCCAGCATTTT
size: .; D: TRBD1; V: TRBV5-4; J: TRBJ1-2; CDR3: CASRFRTGNYGYTF; DNA: TGTGCCAGCAGATTTAGGACAGGCAACTATGGCTACACCTTC